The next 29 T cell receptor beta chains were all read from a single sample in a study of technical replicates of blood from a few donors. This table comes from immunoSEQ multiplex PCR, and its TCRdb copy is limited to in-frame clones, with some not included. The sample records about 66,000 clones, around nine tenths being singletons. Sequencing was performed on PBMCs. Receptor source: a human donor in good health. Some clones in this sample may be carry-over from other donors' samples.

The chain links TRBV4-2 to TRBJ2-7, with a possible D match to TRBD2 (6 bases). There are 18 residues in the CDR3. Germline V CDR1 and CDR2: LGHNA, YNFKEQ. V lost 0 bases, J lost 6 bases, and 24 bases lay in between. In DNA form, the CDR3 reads TGTGCCAGCAGCCAAGATGTGCTCCGGAGACTAGGAACAGGCGAGCAGTACTTC. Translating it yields CASSQDVLRRLGTGEQYF.

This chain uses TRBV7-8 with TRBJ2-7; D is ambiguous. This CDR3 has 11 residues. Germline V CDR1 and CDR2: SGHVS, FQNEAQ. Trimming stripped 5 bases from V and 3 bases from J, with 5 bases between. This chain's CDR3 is CASSNLYEQYF. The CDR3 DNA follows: TGTGCCAGCAGCAATCTCTACGAGCAGTACTTC.

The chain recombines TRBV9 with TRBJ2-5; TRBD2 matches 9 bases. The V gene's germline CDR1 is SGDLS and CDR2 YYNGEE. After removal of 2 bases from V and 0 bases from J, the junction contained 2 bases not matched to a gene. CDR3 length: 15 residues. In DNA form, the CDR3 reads TGTGCCAGCAGCGTGACTAGCGGCAACCAAGAGACCCAGTACTTC. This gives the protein CASSVTSGNQETQYF.

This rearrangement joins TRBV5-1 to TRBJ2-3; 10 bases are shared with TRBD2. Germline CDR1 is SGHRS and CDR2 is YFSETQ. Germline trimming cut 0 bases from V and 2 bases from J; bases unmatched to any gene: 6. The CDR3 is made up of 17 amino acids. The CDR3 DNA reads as TGCGCCAGCAGCTTGGGGTCTAGCGGGGGAGTCACAGATACGCAGTATTTT. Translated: CASSLGSSGGVTDTQYF.

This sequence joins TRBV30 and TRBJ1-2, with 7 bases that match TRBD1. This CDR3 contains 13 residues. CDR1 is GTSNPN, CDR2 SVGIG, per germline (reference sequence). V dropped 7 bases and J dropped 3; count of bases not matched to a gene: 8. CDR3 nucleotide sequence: TGTGCCTTTAACAGGGGAGGTGACTATGGCTACACCTTC. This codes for CAFNRGGDYGYTF.

CDR3 sequence reads: CASSQAGHLNSPLHF. In nucleotides, the CDR3 is TGCGCCAGCAGCCAAGCCGGACATTTAAATTCACCCCTCCACTTT. J is TRBJ1-6 and V is TRBV4-3; D perhaps matches TRBD1 (5 bases). Germline V lookup: CDR1 LGHNA, CDR2 YSLEER. The CDR3 contains 15 residues. Trimming shortened V by 1 base and J by 7 bases, and 11 bases separated the two germline ends.

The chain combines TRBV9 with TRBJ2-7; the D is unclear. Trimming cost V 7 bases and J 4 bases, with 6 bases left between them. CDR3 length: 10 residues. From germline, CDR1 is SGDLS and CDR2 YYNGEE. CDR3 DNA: TGTGCCAGCGGAGATTACGAGCAGTACTTC. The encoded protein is CASGDYEQYF.

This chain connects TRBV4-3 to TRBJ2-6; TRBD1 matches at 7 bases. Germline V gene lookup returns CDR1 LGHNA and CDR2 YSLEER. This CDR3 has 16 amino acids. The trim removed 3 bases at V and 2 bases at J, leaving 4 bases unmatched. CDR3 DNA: TGCGCCAGCAGCCAGACGACAGGGACTGGGGCCAACGTCCTGACTTTC. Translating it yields CASSQTTGTGANVLTF.

The CDR3 DNA reads as TGTGCCAGCAGCCCTAGGGCAGGGGTGGACTATGGCTACACCTTC. Encoded protein: CASSPRAGVDYGYTF. The chain is built from TRBV9 and TRBJ1-2, with D perhaps matching TRBD1 (6 bases). V was cut by 4 bases and J by 3 bases, with 16 bases left in between. Germline loops: CDR1 SGDLS, CDR2 YYNGEE. The CDR3 is 15 amino acids. The full variable domain, in which reference TRBV9 and TRBJ1-2 provide the parts outside the CDR3, is DSGVTQTPKHLITATGQRVTLRCSPRSGDLSVYWYQQSLDQGLQFLIQYYNGEERAKGNILERFSAQQFPDLHSELNLSSLELGDSALYFCASSPRAGVDYGYTFGSGTRLTVV.

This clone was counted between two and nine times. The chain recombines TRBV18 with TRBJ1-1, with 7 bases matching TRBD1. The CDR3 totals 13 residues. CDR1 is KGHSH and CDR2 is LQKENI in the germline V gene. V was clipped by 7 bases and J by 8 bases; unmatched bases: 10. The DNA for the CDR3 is TGTGCCAGCTTTACGACCTTAGGGGGCGAAGCTTTCTTT. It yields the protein CASFTTLGGEAFF. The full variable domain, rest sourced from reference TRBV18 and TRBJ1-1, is NAGVMQNPRHLVRRRGQEARLRCSPMKGHSHVYWYRQLPEEGLKFMVYLQKENIIDESGMPKERFSAEFPKEGPSILRIQQVVRGDSAAYFCASFTTLGGEAFFGQGTRLTVV.

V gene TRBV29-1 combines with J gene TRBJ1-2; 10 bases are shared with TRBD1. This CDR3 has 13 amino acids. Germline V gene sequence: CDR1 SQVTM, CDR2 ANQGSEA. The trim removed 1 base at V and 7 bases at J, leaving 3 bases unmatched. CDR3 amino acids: CSVEGDRGSGYTF. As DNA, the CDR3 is TGCAGCGTTGAAGGGGACAGGGGATCTGGCTACACCTTC.

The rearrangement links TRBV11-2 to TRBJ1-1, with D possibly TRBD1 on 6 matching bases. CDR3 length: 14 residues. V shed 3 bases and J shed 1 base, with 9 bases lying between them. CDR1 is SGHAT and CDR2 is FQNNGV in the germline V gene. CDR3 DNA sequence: TGTGCCAGCAGCTTCGGGACAACGAACACTGAAGCTTTCTTT. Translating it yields CASSFGTTNTEAFF.

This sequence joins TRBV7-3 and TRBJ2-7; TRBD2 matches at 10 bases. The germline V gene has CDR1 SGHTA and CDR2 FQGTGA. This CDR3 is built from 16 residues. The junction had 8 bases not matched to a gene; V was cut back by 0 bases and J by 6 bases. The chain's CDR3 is CASSLTGTSDVGEQYF. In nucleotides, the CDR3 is TGTGCCAGCAGCTTAACCGGGACTAGCGACGTAGGCGAGCAGTACTTC.

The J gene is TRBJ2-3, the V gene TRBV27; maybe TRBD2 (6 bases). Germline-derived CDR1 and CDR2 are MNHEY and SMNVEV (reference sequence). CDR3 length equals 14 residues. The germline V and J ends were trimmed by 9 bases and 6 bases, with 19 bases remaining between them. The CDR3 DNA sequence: TGTGCCAGTAATTCCCGCCTAGCGTGGGATACGCAGTATTTT. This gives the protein CASNSRLAWDTQYF.

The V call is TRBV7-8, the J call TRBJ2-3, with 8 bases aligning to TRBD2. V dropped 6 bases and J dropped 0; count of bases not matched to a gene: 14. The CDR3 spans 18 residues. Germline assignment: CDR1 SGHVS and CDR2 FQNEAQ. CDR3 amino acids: CASRNRAGGRTSTDTQYF. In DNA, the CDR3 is TGTGCCAGCAGGAACCGGGCGGGAGGCCGCACGAGCACAGATACGCAGTATTTT.

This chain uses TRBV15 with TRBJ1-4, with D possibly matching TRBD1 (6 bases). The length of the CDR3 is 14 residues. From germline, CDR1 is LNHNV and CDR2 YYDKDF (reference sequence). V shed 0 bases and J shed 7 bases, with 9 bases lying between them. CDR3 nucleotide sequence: TGTGCCACCAGCAGAGACAGGGGAACTGAAAAACTGTTTTTT. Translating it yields CATSRDRGTEKLFF.

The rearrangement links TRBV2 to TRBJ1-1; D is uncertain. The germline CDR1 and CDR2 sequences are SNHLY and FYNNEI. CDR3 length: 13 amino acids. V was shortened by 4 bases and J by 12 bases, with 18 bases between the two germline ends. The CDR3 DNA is TGTGCCAGCAGTGGAAACAGAGAAGTTCGTCCTTTCTTT. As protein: CASSGNREVRPFF. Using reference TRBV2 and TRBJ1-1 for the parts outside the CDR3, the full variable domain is EPEVTQTPSHQVTQMGQEVILRCVPISNHLYFYWYRQILGQKVEFLVSFYNNEISEKSEIFDDQFSVERPDGSNFTLKIRSTKLEDSAMYFCASSGNREVRPFFGQGTRLTVV.

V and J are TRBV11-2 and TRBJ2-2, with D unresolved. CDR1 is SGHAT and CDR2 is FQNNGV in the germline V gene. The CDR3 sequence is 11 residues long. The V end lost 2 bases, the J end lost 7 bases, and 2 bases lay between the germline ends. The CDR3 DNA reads TGTGCCAGCAGCTTATACGGGGAGCTGTTTTTT. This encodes CASSLYGELFF.

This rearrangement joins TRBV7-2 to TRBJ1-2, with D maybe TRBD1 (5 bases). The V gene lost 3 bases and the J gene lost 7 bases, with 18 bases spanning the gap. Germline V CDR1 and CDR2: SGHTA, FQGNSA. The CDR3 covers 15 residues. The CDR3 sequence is CASSFRAMGGSGYTF. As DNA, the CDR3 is TGTGCCAGCAGCTTCAGGGCCATGGGGGGGAGTGGCTACACCTTC. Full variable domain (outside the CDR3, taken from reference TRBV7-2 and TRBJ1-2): GAGVSQSPSNKVTEKGKDVELRCDPISGHTALYWYRQSLGQGLEFLIYFQGNSAPDKSGLPSDRFSAERTGGSVSTLTIQRTQQEDSAVYLCASSFRAMGGSGYTFGSGTRLTVV.

CDR3 region: CASSDNRDYGYTF. The DNA of the CDR3 is TGTGCCAGCAGTGATAACAGGGACTATGGCTACACCTTC. The chain is built from TRBV6-1 and TRBJ1-2; TRBD1 is a possible D gene (6 bases). CDR1 is MNHNS, CDR2 SASEGT, per germline. The length of the CDR3 is 13 residues. The ends were cut back, 3 bases at V and 3 bases at J, with 8 bases in the middle.

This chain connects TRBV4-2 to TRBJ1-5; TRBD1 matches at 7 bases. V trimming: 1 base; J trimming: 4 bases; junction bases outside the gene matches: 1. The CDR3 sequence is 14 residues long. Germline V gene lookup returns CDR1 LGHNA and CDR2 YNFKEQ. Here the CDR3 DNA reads TGTGCCAGCAGCCAAGTCAGGGGGAATCAGCCCCAGCATTTT. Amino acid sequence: CASSQVRGNQPQHF.

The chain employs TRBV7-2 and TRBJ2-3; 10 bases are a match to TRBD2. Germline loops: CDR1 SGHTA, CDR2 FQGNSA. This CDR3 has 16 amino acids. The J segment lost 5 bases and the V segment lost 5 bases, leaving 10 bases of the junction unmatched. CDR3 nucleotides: TGTGCCAGCAGCCACATGAGCGGGGGGGCCGTAGATACGCAGTATTTT. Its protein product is CASSHMSGGAVDTQYF.

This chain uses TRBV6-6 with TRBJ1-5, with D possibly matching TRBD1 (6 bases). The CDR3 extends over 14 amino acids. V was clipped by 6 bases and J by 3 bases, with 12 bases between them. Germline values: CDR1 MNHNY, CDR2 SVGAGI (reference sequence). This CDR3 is CASREGQINQPQHF. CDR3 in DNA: TGTGCCAGCAGGGAAGGACAGATCAATCAGCCCCAGCATTTT.

The CDR3 DNA is TGTGCCAGCTCACTGTCGGACAGGGTCTATGGCTACACCTTC. Its translation is CASSLSDRVYGYTF. The genes are TRBV18 and TRBJ1-2; 8 nucleotides match TRBD1. This CDR3 region has 14 residues. In germline, CDR1 is KGHSH, CDR2 LQKENI. J was trimmed by 4 bases and V by 4 bases; bases with no gene match: 5.

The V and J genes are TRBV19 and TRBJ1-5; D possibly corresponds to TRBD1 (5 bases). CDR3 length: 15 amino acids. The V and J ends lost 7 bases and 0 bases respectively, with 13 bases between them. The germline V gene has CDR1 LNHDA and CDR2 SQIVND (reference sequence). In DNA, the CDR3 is TGTGCCAGTAACAGACAGTCAGATAGCAATCAGCCCCAGCATTTT. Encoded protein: CASNRQSDSNQPQHF.

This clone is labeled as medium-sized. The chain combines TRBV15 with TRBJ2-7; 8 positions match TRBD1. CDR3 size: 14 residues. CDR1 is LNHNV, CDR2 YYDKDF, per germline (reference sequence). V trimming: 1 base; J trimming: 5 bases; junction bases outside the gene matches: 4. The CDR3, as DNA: TGTGCCACCAGCAGAGGAGACAGGGGTCACGAGCAGTACTTC. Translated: CATSRGDRGHEQYF.

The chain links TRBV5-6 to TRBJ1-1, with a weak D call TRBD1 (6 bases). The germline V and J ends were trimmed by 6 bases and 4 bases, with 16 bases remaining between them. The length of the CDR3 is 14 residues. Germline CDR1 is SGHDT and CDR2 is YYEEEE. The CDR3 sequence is CASNPLTGVTEAFF. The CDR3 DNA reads TGTGCCAGCAACCCTCTGACAGGTGTCACTGAAGCTTTCTTT.

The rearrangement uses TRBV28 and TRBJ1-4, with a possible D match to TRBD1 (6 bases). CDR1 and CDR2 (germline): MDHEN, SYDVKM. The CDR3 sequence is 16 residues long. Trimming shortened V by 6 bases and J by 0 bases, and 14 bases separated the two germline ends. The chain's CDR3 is CASRPGGIATNEKLFF. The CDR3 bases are TGTGCCAGCAGACCGGGGGGCATCGCAACTAATGAAAAACTGTTTTTT.

The CDR3 bases are TGTGCCGGCGGTAGCGGGTACGAGCAGTACTTC. Encoded protein: CAGGSGYEQYF. The J gene is TRBJ2-7, the V gene TRBV30; 7 bases line up with TRBD2. The CDR3 contains 11 residues. V lost 8 bases and J lost 4; bases outside the gene matches: 5. CDR1 is GTSNPN and CDR2 is SVGIG in the germline V gene (reference sequence).